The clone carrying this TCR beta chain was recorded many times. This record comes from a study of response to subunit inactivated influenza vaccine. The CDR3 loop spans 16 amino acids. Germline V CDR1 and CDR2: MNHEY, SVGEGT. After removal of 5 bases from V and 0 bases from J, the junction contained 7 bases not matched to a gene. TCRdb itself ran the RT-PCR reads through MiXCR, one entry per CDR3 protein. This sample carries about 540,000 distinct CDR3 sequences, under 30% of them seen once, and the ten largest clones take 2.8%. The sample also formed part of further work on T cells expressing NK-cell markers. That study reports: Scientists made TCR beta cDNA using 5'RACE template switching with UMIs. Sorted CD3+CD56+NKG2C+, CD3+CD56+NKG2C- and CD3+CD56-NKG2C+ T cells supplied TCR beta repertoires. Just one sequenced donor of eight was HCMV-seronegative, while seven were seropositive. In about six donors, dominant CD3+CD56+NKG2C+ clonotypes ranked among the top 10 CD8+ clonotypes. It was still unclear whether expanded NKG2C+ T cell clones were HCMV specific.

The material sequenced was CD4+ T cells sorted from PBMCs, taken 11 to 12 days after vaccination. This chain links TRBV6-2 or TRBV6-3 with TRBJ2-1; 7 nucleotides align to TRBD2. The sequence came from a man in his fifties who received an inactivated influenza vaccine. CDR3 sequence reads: CASSPLATFSYNEQFF. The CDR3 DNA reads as TGTGCCAGCAGTCCACTAGCGACATTCTCCTACAATGAGCAGTTCTTC.